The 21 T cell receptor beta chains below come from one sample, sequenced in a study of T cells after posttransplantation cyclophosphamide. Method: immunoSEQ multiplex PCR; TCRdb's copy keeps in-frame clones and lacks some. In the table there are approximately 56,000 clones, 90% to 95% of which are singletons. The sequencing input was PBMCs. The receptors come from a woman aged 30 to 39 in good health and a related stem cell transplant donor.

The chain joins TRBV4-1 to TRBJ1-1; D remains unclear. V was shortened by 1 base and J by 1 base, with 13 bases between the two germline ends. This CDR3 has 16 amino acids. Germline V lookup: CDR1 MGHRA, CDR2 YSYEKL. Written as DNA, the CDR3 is TGCGCCAGCAGCCAAGCGATTCCAGGCCCGAACACTGAAGCTTTCTTT. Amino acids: CASSQAIPGPNTEAFF.

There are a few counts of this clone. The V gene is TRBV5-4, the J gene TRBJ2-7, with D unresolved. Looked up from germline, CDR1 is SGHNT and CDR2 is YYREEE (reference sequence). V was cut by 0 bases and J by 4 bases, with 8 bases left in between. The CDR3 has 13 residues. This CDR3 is CASSLDSFYEQYF. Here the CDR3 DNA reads TGTGCCAGCAGCTTGGACAGCTTTTACGAGCAGTACTTC.

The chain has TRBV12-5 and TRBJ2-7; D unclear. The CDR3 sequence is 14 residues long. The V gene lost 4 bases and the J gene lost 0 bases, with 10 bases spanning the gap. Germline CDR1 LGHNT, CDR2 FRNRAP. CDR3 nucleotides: TGTGCTAGTGGTTCCTCGGAGAGCTCCTACGAGCAGTACTTC. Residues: CASGSSESSYEQYF.

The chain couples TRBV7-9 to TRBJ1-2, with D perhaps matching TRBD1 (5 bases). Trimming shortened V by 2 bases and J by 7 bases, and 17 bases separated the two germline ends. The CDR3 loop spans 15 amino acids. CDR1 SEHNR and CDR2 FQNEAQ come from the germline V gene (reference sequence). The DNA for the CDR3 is TGTGCCAGCAGCTTAAAGTCCGACAGTCGGTCTGGCTACACCTTC. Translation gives CASSLKSDSRSGYTF.

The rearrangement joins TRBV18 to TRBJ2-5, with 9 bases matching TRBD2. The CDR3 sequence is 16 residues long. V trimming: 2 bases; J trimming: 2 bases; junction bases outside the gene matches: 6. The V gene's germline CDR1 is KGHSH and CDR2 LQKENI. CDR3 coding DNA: TGTGCCAGCTCACCAGGCAGCGGGGGGCATCAAGAGACCCAGTACTTC. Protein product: CASSPGSGGHQETQYF. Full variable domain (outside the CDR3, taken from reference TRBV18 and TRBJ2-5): NAGVMQNPRHLVRRRGQEARLRCSPMKGHSHVYWYRQLPEEGLKFMVYLQKENIIDESGMPKERFSAEFPKEGPSILRIQQVVRGDSAAYFCASSPGSGGHQETQYFGPGTRLLVL.

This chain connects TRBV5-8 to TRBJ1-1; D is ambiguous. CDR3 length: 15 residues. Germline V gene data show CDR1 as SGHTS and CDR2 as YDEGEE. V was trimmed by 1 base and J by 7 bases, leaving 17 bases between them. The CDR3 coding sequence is TGTGCCAGCAGCTTGCGCCCTGAGTATGGTCGTGAAGCTTTCTTT. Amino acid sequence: CASSLRPEYGREAFF.

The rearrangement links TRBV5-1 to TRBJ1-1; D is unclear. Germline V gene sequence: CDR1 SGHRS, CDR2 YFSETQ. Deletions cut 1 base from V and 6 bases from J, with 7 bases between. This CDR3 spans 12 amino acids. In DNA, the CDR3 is TGCGCCAGCAGCTTGAGCGGGGCTGAAGCTTTCTTT. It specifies CASSLSGAEAFF.

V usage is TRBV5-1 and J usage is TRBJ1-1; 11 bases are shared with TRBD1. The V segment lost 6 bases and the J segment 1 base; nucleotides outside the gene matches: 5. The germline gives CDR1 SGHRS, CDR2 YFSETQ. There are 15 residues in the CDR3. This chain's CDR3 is CASNKGTGGNTEAFF. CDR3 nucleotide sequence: TGCGCCAGCAATAAGGGGACAGGGGGGAACACTGAAGCTTTCTTT.

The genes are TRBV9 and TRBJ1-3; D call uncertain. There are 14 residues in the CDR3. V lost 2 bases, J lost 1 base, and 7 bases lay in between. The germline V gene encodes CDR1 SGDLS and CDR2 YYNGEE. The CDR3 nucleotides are TGTGCCAGCAGCGTCTCAGGTTCTGGAAACACCATATATTTT. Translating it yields CASSVSGSGNTIYF. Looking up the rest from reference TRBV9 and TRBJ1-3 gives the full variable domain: DSGVTQTPKHLITATGQRVTLRCSPRSGDLSVYWYQQSLDQGLQFLIQYYNGEERAKGNILERFSAQQFPDLHSELNLSSLELGDSALYFCASSVSGSGNTIYFGEGSWLTVV.

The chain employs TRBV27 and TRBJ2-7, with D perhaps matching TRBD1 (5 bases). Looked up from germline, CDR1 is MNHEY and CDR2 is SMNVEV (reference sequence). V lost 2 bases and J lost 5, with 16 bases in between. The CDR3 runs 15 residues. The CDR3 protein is CASSLAVMGRDEQYF. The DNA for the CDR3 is TGTGCCAGCAGTTTAGCGGTGATGGGGCGCGACGAGCAGTACTTC.

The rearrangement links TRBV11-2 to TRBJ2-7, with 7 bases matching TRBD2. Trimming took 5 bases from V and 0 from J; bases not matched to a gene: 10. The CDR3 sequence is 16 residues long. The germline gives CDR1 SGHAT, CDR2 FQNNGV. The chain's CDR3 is CASSPLRRGSSYEQYF. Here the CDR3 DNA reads TGTGCCAGCAGCCCTCTGAGGCGGGGGAGCTCCTACGAGCAGTACTTC.

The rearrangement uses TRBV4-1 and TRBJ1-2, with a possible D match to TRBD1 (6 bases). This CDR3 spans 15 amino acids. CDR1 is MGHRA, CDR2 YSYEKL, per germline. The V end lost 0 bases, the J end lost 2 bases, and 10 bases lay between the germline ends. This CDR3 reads CASSQDHRENYGYTF. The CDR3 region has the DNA TGCGCCAGCAGCCAAGACCACAGGGAGAACTATGGCTACACCTTC.

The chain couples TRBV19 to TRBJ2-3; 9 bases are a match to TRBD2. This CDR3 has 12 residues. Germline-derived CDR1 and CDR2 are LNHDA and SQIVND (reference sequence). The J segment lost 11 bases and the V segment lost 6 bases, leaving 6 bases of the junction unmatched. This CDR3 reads CASRTSGGRQYF. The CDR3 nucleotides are TGTGCCAGTAGGACGAGCGGGGGGCGGCAGTATTTT.

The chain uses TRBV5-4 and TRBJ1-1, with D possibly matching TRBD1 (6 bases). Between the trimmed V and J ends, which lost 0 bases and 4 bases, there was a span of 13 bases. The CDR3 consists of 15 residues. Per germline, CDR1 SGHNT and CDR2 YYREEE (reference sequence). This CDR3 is CASSLGGGGITEAFF. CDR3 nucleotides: TGTGCCAGCAGCTTGGGAGGGGGAGGGATCACTGAAGCTTTCTTT.

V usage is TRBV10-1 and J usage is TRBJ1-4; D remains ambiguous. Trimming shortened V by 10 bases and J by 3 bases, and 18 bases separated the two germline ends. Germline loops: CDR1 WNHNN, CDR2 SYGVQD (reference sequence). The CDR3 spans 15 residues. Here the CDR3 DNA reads TGCGCCAATGAGCCCGTGGGCAACGCTAATGAAAAACTGTTTTTT. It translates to CANEPVGNANEKLFF.

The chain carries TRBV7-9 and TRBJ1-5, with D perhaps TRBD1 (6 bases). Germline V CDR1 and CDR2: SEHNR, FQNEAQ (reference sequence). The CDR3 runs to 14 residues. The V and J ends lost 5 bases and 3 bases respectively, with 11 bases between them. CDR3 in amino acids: CASSAGVSNQPQHF. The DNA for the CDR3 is TGTGCCAGCAGCGCAGGGGTTTCCAATCAGCCCCAGCATTTT.

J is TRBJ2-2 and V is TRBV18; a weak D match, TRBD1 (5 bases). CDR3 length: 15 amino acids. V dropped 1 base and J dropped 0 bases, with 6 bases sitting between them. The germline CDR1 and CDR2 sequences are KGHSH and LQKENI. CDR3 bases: TGTGCCAGCTCACCACGACAGCCGAACACCGGGGAGCTGTTTTTT. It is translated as CASSPRQPNTGELFF.

The CDR3 protein is CASSFRGPTEAFF. CDR3 nucleotides: TGTGCCAGCAGCTTCAGGGGTCCCACTGAAGCTTTCTTT. This chain links TRBV7-9 with TRBJ1-1; perhaps TRBD1 as D (6 bases). Germline loops: CDR1 SEHNR, CDR2 FQNEAQ (reference sequence). V was clipped by 3 bases and J by 4 bases, with 9 bases between them. There are 13 residues in the CDR3.

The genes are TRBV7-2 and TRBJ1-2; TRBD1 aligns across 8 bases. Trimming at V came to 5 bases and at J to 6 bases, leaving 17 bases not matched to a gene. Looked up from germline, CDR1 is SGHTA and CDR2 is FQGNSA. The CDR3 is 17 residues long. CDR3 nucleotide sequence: TGTGCCAGCAGCCCCTGGGGTGGACAGGGTGGACGACATGGCTACACCTTC. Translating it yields CASSPWGGQGGRHGYTF.

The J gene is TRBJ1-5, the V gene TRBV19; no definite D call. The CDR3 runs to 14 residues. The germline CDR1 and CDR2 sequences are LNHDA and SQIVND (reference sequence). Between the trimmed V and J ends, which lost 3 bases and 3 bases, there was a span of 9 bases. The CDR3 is CASSIMSDNQPQHF. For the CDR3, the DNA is TGTGCCAGTAGTATTATGAGTGACAATCAGCCCCAGCATTTT.

The CDR3 spells CASSLVNEGTDTQYF. CDR3 DNA: TGCGCCAGCAGCTTGGTAAATGAGGGAACAGATACGCAGTATTTT. This rearrangement joins TRBV5-1 to TRBJ2-3; weak D call: TRBD2 (5 bases). The V end lost 0 bases, the J end lost 3 bases, and 11 bases lay between the germline ends. From germline, CDR1 is SGHRS and CDR2 YFSETQ. This CDR3 comprises 15 residues. Based on the CDR3 plus reference TRBV5-1 and TRBJ2-3, the full variable domain is KAGVTQTPRYLIKTRGQQVTLSCSPISGHRSVSWYQQTPGQGLQFLFEYFSETQRNKGNFPGRFSGRQFSNSRSEMNVSTLELGDSALYLCASSLVNEGTDTQYFGPGTRLTVL.